The rows below give T cell receptor beta chains drawn from one sample of a study of chemoradiotherapy in HPV16-positive cancers. Here immunoSEQ multiplex PCR was the method, and the copy in TCRdb shows in-frame clones only, minus some. The data contain about 25,000 clones, over 85% of them singletons. The sequenced sample was blood, obtained from a patient who underwent chemoradiotherapy. Source of these receptors: a human donor with HPV-associated anogenital cancer. Both conserved end residues are part of each CDR3. Fields, in order: J gene, D gene, clone size, V gene, CDR3 protein, CDR3 DNA. D genes are given only for firm matches. A row's size may be missing; if present it is once, few, many or a size class.

j_call: TRBJ2-5; d_call: -; clone_size: -; v_call: TRBV7-8; cdr3_aa: CASSWGGRRQETQYF; cdr3_nt: TGTGCCAGCAGCTGGGGAGGACGTCGCCAAGAGACCCAGTACTTC
j_call: TRBJ1-5; d_call: -; clone_size: -; v_call: TRBV6-1; cdr3_aa: CASSEAMKQPQHF; cdr3_nt: TGTGCCAGCAGTGAAGCTATGAAACAGCCCCAGCATTTT
j_call: TRBJ1-4; d_call: -; clone_size: -; v_call: TRBV5-1; cdr3_aa: CASSLKNEKLFF; cdr3_nt: TGCGCCAGCAGCTTGAAAAATGAAAAACTGTTTTTT
j_call: TRBJ1-6; d_call: -; clone_size: few; v_call: TRBV5-8; cdr3_aa: CASSFQGQDSPLHF; cdr3_nt: TGTGCCAGCAGCTTTCAGGGGCAGGATTCACCCCTCCACTTT
j_call: TRBJ2-5; d_call: -; clone_size: -; v_call: TRBV7-2; cdr3_aa: CASSLGRQETQYF; cdr3_nt: TGTGCCAGCAGCTTAGGGCGGCAAGAGACCCAGTACTTC
j_call: TRBJ1-5; d_call: -; clone_size: -; v_call: TRBV4-2; cdr3_aa: CASSQDFDGARDQPQHF; cdr3_nt: TGTGCCAGCAGCCAAGATTTCGACGGGGCGAGGGATCAGCCCCAGCATTTT
j_call: TRBJ2-7; d_call: TRBD2; clone_size: -; v_call: TRBV2; cdr3_aa: CASSEGPWEGEQYF; cdr3_nt: TGTGCCAGCAGTGAGGGACCTTGGGAGGGGGAGCAGTACTTC
j_call: TRBJ1-5; d_call: -; clone_size: -; v_call: TRBV11-3; cdr3_aa: CASSLRHASSNQPQHF; cdr3_nt: TGTGCCAGCAGCTTAAGACACGCGAGTAGCAATCAGCCCCAGCATTTT
j_call: TRBJ1-1; d_call: -; clone_size: -; v_call: TRBV7-8; cdr3_aa: CASRLQGNTEAFF; cdr3_nt: TGTGCCAGCAGATTACAGGGGAACACTGAAGCTTTCTTT
j_call: TRBJ2-7; d_call: -; clone_size: -; v_call: TRBV11-2; cdr3_aa: CASRQQASYEQYF; cdr3_nt: TGTGCCAGCAGGCAACAGGCTTCCTACGAGCAGTACTTC
j_call: TRBJ2-7; d_call: -; clone_size: -; v_call: TRBV18; cdr3_aa: CASSPSGNYEQYF; cdr3_nt: TGTGCCAGCTCACCATCCGGGAACTACGAGCAGTACTTC
j_call: TRBJ2-1; d_call: -; clone_size: -; v_call: TRBV2; cdr3_aa: CASSEFEGLQFF; cdr3_nt: TGTGCCAGCAGTGAATTTGAGGGGCTACAGTTCTTC
j_call: TRBJ2-7; d_call: TRBD2; clone_size: -; v_call: TRBV7-3; cdr3_aa: CASSPGLASYEQYF; cdr3_nt: TGTGCCAGCAGCCCAGGACTAGCTTCCTACGAGCAGTACTTC
j_call: TRBJ1-2; d_call: -; clone_size: -; v_call: TRBV27; cdr3_aa: CASRTNRESHGYTF; cdr3_nt: TGTGCCAGCAGAACAAATCGGGAATCCCATGGCTACACCTTC
j_call: TRBJ1-1; d_call: -; clone_size: -; v_call: TRBV7-9; cdr3_aa: CASSFGTPNTEAFF; cdr3_nt: TGTGCCAGCAGTTTTGGGACACCGAACACTGAAGCTTTCTTT
j_call: TRBJ1-1; d_call: TRBD1; clone_size: once; v_call: TRBV29-1; cdr3_aa: CSVGSGQVDSTEAFF; cdr3_nt: TGCAGCGTTGGCTCGGGACAGGTCGATAGCACTGAAGCTTTCTTT
j_call: TRBJ1-1; d_call: -; clone_size: -; v_call: TRBV18; cdr3_aa: CASSPTRDTEAFF; cdr3_nt: TGTGCCAGCTCACCTACGAGGGACACTGAAGCTTTCTTT
j_call: TRBJ2-2; d_call: -; clone_size: -; v_call: TRBV2; cdr3_aa: CASSVSTNTGELFF; cdr3_nt: TGTGCCAGCAGTGTTAGCACGAACACCGGGGAGCTGTTTTTT
j_call: TRBJ2-5; d_call: -; clone_size: -; v_call: TRBV5-1; cdr3_aa: CASSQFPGETQYF; cdr3_nt: TGCGCCAGCAGCCAGTTTCCTGGTGAGACCCAGTACTTC
j_call: TRBJ1-2; d_call: -; clone_size: -; v_call: TRBV27; cdr3_aa: CASSAIQGVPIYGYTF; cdr3_nt: TGTGCCAGCAGTGCAATACAGGGTGTCCCTATCTATGGCTACACCTTC
j_call: TRBJ2-2; d_call: -; clone_size: -; v_call: TRBV1; cdr3_aa: CTSSPPGTSGGANTGELFF; cdr3_nt: TGCACCAGCAGCCCTCCAGGGACTAGCGGGGGGGCGAACACCGGGGAGCTGTTTTTT
j_call: TRBJ2-2; d_call: -; clone_size: -; v_call: TRBV27; cdr3_aa: CASSLGANTGELFF; cdr3_nt: TGTGCCAGCAGTCTAGGGGCTAACACCGGGGAGCTGTTTTTT
j_call: TRBJ2-7; d_call: -; clone_size: once; v_call: TRBV1; cdr3_aa: CDARTGSYEQYF; cdr3_nt: TGCGATGCCCGGACAGGCTCCTACGAGCAGTACTTC
j_call: TRBJ2-7; d_call: TRBD1; clone_size: -; v_call: TRBV2; cdr3_aa: CASSGDRVPYEQYF; cdr3_nt: TGTGCCAGCAGTGGGGACAGGGTCCCCTACGAGCAGTACTTC
j_call: TRBJ1-4; d_call: TRBD1; clone_size: -; v_call: TRBV5-1; cdr3_aa: CASSSTGESGEKLFF; cdr3_nt: TGCGCCAGCAGCTCGACAGGGGAGAGTGGAGAAAAACTGTTTTTT
j_call: TRBJ2-2; d_call: -; clone_size: -; v_call: TRBV11-2; cdr3_aa: CASRTGNTGELFF; cdr3_nt: TGTGCCAGCAGGACAGGCAACACCGGGGAGCTGTTTTTT
j_call: TRBJ2-3; d_call: -; clone_size: -; v_call: TRBV5-1; cdr3_aa: CASSLDSTTDTQYF; cdr3_nt: TGCGCCAGCAGCTTGGATTCAACCACAGATACGCAGTATTTT
j_call: TRBJ2-5; d_call: -; clone_size: -; v_call: TRBV6-6; cdr3_aa: CASSFGGFSLETQYF; cdr3_nt: TGTGCCAGCAGTTTCGGGGGCTTCAGTTTGGAGACCCAGTACTTC
j_call: TRBJ1-1; d_call: -; clone_size: -; v_call: TRBV5-1; cdr3_aa: CASSDPRGNTEAFF; cdr3_nt: TGCGCCAGCAGCGACCCCCGAGGGAACACTGAAGCTTTCTTT
j_call: TRBJ2-5; d_call: TRBD2; clone_size: -; v_call: TRBV6-5; cdr3_aa: CASKEGGVQETQYF; cdr3_nt: TGTGCCAGCAAGGAGGGAGGGGTACAAGAGACCCAGTACTTC
j_call: TRBJ2-7; d_call: -; clone_size: -; v_call: TRBV18; cdr3_aa: CASSPPGPPTTYEQYF; cdr3_nt: TGTGCCAGCTCACCACCGGGACCACCAACTACCTACGAGCAGTACTTC
j_call: TRBJ2-5; d_call: TRBD2; clone_size: -; v_call: TRBV5-6; cdr3_aa: CASSFTSGDQETQYF; cdr3_nt: TGTGCCAGCAGCTTCACTAGCGGCGACCAAGAGACCCAGTACTTC
j_call: TRBJ1-1; d_call: -; clone_size: -; v_call: TRBV19; cdr3_aa: CASSTTVNTEAFF; cdr3_nt: TGTGCCAGTAGTACTACAGTGAACACTGAAGCTTTCTTT
j_call: TRBJ2-3; d_call: TRBD1; clone_size: -; v_call: TRBV25-1; cdr3_aa: CASRGDRVSDTQYF; cdr3_nt: TGTGCCAGCAGAGGAGACAGGGTCTCCGATACGCAGTATTTT
j_call: TRBJ1-1; d_call: -; clone_size: -; v_call: TRBV30; cdr3_aa: CAWITTGGNTEAFF; cdr3_nt: TGTGCCTGGATTACGACAGGAGGAAACACTGAAGCTTTCTTT
j_call: TRBJ1-5; d_call: -; clone_size: -; v_call: TRBV6-5; cdr3_aa: CASSYSADSNQPQHF; cdr3_nt: TGTGCCAGCAGTTACTCAGCTGATAGCAATCAGCCCCAGCATTTT